This TCR beta chain was identified during a study of T cells after yellow fever vaccination. In the study overall: With SMART-Seq v4 Ultra Low Input, the fractions containing low cell numbers were prepared. General study results and limits: Post-booster repertoires contained most primary-vaccination clones again (approximately 95% CD4, around 88% CD8).

A few counts support this clonotype. Making TCR cDNA involved 5'RACE template switching, which added UMIs and a universal primer site. Each CDR3 protein is one row after TCRdb ran MiXCR on the 5' RACE reads. Counted here are tens of thousands of distinct CDR3 sequences, roughly 14% occurring once; the ten biggest clones make up approximately 25%. Trimming pared 5 bases from V and 4 bases from J, leaving 14 bases between. The CDR3 has 15 residues. Germline values: CDR1 SSHAT, CDR2 FNYEAQ (reference sequence). The sequence was collected from a man aged 18 to 30 who received the YFV17D yellow fever vaccine. The specimen comprised CD8+ T cells not binding an NS4B(214-222) dextramer, sorted from PBMCs, sampled approximately 20 days after the first yellow fever vaccination. The chain employs TRBV7-7 and TRBJ2-2; D unresolved. As DNA, the CDR3 is TGTGCCAGCAGCGATGCGCCCTGGGGCACCGGGGAGCTGTTTTTT. Its translation: CASSDAPWGTGELFF.